This T cell receptor beta chain stems from a study of beta chain features in type 1 diabetes. General study results and limits: The similarity of naive, central memory and Treg TCRB repertoires appeared greater among patients than among healthy donors.

Sequencing targeted expressed TCRB transcripts, as all isolated RNA had been reverse transcribed. Clones were read by immunoSEQ multiplex PCR, and TCRdb kept only the in-frame ones, dropping some. The sample has roughly 500,000 clones, roughly 10% seen once. To note about this clone: As yet, its antigen is unknown.

Isolation of CD4+ naive, central memory, regulatory and stem cell-like memory cells was achieved by sorting via CD45RO/CCR7/CD25/CD127/CD95/CD27. Sorting produced populations that all topped 98% purity. The CDR3 consists of 14 residues. Trimming pared 3 bases from V and 9 bases from J, leaving 16 bases between. CDR1 and CDR2 from the germline V gene are SGDLS and YYNGEE. The sequenced sample consisted of naive CD4+ T cells from blood. The TCR originated in a woman younger than 30 in good health. The chain has TRBV9 and TRBJ2-4; D assignment may be TRBD1 or TRBD2 (5 bases each). The CDR3 DNA sequence: TGTGCCAGCAGCGCCCGAGGGGCCGAGGGCATTCAGTACTTC. Residues: CASSARGAEGIQYF.